The present TCR beta chain was sequenced within a study of T cell repertoires in cytomegalovirus infection. Study-wide context: Through public TCR beta signatures, both CMV infection and matching HLA type were indicated.

A remark on this clonotype: What it recognizes is unknown.

TCRdb redid the calling of the reads with MiXCR, one entry per CDR3 protein. The data show nearly 450,000 distinct CDR3 sequences, roughly 31% seen once. General study points: Using cumulative public TCR beta family frequency, the authors identified those who carried CMV together with the relevant HLA. The ex vivo response showed dominance by HLA-C-restricted CMV-specific TCR beta clonotypes.

The germline V gene has CDR1 SQVTM and CDR2 ANQGSEA. With V trimmed by 4 bases and J by 5 bases, 0 bases remained unmatched. This CDR3 comprises 12 residues. This sequence was found in a human donor in good health (CMV status not recorded). Some clones in this sample may be carry-over from other donors' samples. The chain combines TRBV29-1 with TRBJ2-2; 8 bases are a match to TRBD1. The material sequenced was PBMCs. The CDR3 is CSVGQGTGELFF. For the CDR3, the DNA is TGCAGCGTTGGACAGGGGACCGGGGAGCTGTTTTTT.